This passage covers 8 T cell receptor beta chains from one sample sequenced in a study of T cell repertoires in cytomegalovirus infection. A single record per CDR3 protein comes from TCRdb applying MiXCR to the reads. The sample lists around 900,000 distinct CDR3 sequences, around 29% occurring once. Their target antigens are unknown. The sequencing here drew on cultured CD8+ T cells from PBMCs, taken from culture after CMV antigen stimulation. These receptors were taken from a human donor in good health (CMV status not recorded). Some clones in this sample may be carry-over from other donors' samples.

This clonotype has at least ten counts. This chain uses TRBV7-8 with TRBJ2-1; 8 bases fit TRBD2. With 3 bases clipped from V and 2 bases from J, the junction kept 3 bases outside the gene matches. The CDR3 length is 15 residues. CDR1 SGHVS and CDR2 FQNEAQ come from the germline V gene. CDR3 amino acids: CASSFAGGPYNEQFF. The CDR3 DNA is TGTGCCAGCAGCTTCGCGGGGGGTCCCTACAATGAGCAGTTCTTC.

This clonotype was found a few times. The chain links TRBV12-3 or TRBV12-4 to TRBJ2-1; D remains unclear. The CDR3 spans 15 residues. Deletions cut 3 bases from V and 3 bases from J, with 12 bases between. CDR3 DNA: TGTGCCAGCAGTTTGCAAGTGTCCGTCTACAATGAGCAGTTCTTC. Residues: CASSLQVSVYNEQFF.

The V gene is TRBV5-1, the J gene TRBJ2-2; 7 bases are shared with TRBD1. The CDR3 extends over 16 amino acids. The germline gives CDR1 SGHRS, CDR2 YFSETQ. Trimming cost V 4 bases and J 6 bases; bases outside gene matches: 12. DNA of the CDR3: TGCGCCAGCAGCCCTTGGGACAGCGAGGGGGCCGGGGAGCTGTTTTTT. As protein: CASSPWDSEGAGELFF.

This clonotype was seen only a few times. The chain uses TRBV12-3 or TRBV12-4 and TRBJ2-5, with D unclear. Deletions cut 8 bases from V and 4 bases from J, with 11 bases between. The CDR3 is 12 residues long. For the CDR3, the DNA is TGTGCCAGCCTTAGTAGTGGAGAGACCCAGTACTTC. This codes for CASLSSGETQYF.

Details on this clonotype: A clone one base away is much larger, so this may be a read error. The rearrangement links TRBV6-5 to TRBJ1-5; D remains ambiguous. The ends were cut back, 0 bases at V and 4 bases at J, with 13 bases in the middle. Germline assignment: CDR1 MNHEY and CDR2 SVGAGI. This CDR3 is 16 amino acids long. CDR3: CASSYSALRGNQPQHF. The DNA for the CDR3 is TGTGCCAGCAGTTACTCCGCCCTACGGGGAAATCAGCCCCAGCATTTT.

This chain connects TRBV19 to TRBJ1-1; a possible D gene is TRBD1 (5 bases). The CDR3 spans 18 residues. V lost 5 bases and J lost 3, with 25 bases in between. CDR1 and CDR2 (germline): LNHDA, SQIVND (reference sequence). The CDR3 region has the DNA TGTGCCAGTAGTCCACGGGGAGGAGGGGTCTTGATTGACACTGAAGCTTTCTTT. This sequence encodes CASSPRGGGVLIDTEAFF.

This clonotype was detected a few times. The chain couples TRBV4-2 to TRBJ1-4; TRBD1 aligns across 9 bases. Germline assignment: CDR1 LGHNA and CDR2 YNFKEQ. The CDR3 has 16 amino acids. V lost 5 bases, J lost 8 bases, and 12 bases stayed unmatched. Written as DNA, the CDR3 is TGTGCCAGCAGCATCCTGACTGGGACAGGGTACGAAAAACTGTTTTTT. It yields the protein CASSILTGTGYEKLFF.

The chain has TRBV20-1 and TRBJ2-1; the D call may be TRBD1 or TRBD2 (5 bases each). Germline CDR1 is DFQATT and CDR2 is SNEGSKA (reference sequence). Trimming took 5 bases from V and 2 from J, leaving 19 bases between them. The CDR3 has 16 amino acids. The CDR3 is CSAGDRGLGAYNEQFF. CDR3 nucleotide sequence: TGCAGTGCTGGGGACCGTGGCTTGGGGGCCTACAATGAGCAGTTCTTC.